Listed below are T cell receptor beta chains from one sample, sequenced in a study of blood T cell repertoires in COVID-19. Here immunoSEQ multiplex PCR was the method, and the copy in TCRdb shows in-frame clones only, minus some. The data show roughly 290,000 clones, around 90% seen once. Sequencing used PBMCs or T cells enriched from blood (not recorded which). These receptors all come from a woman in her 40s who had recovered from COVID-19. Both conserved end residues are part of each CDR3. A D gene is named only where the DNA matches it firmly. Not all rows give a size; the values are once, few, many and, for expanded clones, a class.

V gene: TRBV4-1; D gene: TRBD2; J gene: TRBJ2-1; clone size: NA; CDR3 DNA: TGCGCCAGCAGCCGAACTAGCGGGAGTTACAATGAGCAGTTCTTC; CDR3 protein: CASSRTSGSYNEQFF
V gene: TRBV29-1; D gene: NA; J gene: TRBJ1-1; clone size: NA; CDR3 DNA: TGCAGCGTTGGGAGACTAATGTTGCAGGAAGCTTTCTTT; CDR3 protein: CSVGRLMLQEAFF
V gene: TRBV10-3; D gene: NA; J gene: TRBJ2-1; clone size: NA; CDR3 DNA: TGTGCCATCAGTGATAGCGGAAGCTCCTACAATGAGCAGTTCTTC; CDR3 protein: CAISDSGSSYNEQFF
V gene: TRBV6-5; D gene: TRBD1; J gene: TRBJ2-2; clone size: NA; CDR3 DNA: TGTGCCAGCTGGTACAGGGGGAACACCGGGGAGCTGTTTTTT; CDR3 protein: CASWYRGNTGELFF
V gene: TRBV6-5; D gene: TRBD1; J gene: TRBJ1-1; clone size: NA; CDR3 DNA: TGTGCCAGCAGCAAACGGGACAGGGAGGCTTTCTTT; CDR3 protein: CASSKRDREAFF
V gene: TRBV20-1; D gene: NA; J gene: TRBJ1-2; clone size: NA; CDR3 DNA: TGCAGTGCTAGTGCACAGTGGATCTATGGCTACACCTTC; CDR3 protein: CSASAQWIYGYTF
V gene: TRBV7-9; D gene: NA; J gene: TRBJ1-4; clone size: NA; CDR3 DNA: TGTGCCAGCAGCTTAATGGGCTCCGCTGCAACTAATGAAAAACTGTTTTTT; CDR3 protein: CASSLMGSAATNEKLFF
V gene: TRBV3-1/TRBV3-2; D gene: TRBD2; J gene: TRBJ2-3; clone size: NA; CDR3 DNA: TGTGCCAGCAGCCACGGCGGGGGGGCCACAGATACGCAGTGTTTT; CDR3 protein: CASSHGGGATDTQCF
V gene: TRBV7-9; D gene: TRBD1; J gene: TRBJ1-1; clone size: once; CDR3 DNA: TGTGCCAGCAGCCCCCGGACAGGGGGGAACACTGAAGCTTTCTTT; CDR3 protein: CASSPRTGGNTEAFF
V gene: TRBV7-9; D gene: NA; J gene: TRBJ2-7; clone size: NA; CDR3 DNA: TGTGCCAGCAGCTTAGTTCCCCTCGACGAGCAGTACTTC; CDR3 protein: CASSLVPLDEQYF
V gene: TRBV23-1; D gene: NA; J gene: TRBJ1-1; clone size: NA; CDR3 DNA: TGCGCCAGGGTGTCCCCATCGGGATGGCAAAAGAACACTGAAGCTTTCTTT; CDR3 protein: CARVSPSGWQKNTEAFF
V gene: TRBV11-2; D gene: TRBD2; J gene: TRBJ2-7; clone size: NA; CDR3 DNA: TGTGCCAGCAGCTTAGATCGGGCTAGCGGGAAGGTAAACGAGCAGTACTTC; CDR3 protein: CASSLDRASGKVNEQYF
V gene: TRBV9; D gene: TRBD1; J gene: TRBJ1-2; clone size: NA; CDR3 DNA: TGTGCCAGCACAATGACAGGGAACTATGGCTACACCTTC; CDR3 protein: CASTMTGNYGYTF
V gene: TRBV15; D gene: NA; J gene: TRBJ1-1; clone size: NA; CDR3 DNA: TGTGCCACCAGCCTACTAATAAACACTGAAGCTTTCTTT; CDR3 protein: CATSLLINTEAFF
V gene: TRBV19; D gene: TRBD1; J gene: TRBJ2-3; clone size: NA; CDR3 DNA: TGTGCCAGTAGTCTCCGGGACAGCCCGAGGAATTGGGATACGCAGTATTTT; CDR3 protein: CASSLRDSPRNWDTQYF
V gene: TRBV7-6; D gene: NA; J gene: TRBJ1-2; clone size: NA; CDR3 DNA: TGTGCCAGCAGCCCCGGTTGGAGGCCGTCCAACTATGGCTACACCTTC; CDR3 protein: CASSPGWRPSNYGYTF
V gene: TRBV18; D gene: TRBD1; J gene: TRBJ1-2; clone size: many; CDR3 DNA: TGTGCCAGCTCGCCCGGGACAGAATTTAACTATGGCTACACCTTC; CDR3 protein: CASSPGTEFNYGYTF
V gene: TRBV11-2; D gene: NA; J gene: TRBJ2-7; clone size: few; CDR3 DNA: TGTGCCAGCAGCTTGGAAGGGGGGGTCTACGAGCAGTACTTC; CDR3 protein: CASSLEGGVYEQYF
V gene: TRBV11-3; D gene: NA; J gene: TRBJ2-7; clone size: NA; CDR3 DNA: TGTGCCAGCAGTTCTGTCCGGGGATTCGAGCAGTACTTC; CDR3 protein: CASSSVRGFEQYF
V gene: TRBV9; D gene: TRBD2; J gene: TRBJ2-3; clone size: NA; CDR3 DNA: TGTGCCACCGGGGCGGGGGGAGTAGATACGCAGTATTTT; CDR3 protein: CATGAGGVDTQYF
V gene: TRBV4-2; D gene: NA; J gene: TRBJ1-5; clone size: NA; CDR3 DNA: TGTGCCAGCAGCCAGGCAGGGTCCAATCAGCCCCAGCATTTT; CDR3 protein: CASSQAGSNQPQHF
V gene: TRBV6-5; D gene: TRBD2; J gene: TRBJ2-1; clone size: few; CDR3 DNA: TGTGCCAGCAGTTCGGGGGGGAGCTACAATGAGCAGTTCTTC; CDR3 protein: CASSSGGSYNEQFF
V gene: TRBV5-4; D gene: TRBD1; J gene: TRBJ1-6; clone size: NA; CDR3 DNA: TGTGCCAGCAGCTTGACCAGGGGGAATAATTCACCCCTCCACTTT; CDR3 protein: CASSLTRGNNSPLHF